The 19 T cell receptor beta chains presented below share a single source sample, sequenced in a study of shared clonotypes between healthy human individuals. This table comes from immunoSEQ multiplex PCR, and its TCRdb copy is limited to in-frame clones, with some not included. This table holds some 530,000 clones, about 72% found once. Sequences were obtained from PBMCs. Source of these receptors: a middle-aged woman in good health. Some clones in this sample may be carry-over from other donors' samples.

The chain has TRBV18 and TRBJ1-1; no reliable D call. Germline loops: CDR1 KGHSH, CDR2 LQKENI. Trimming shortened V by 2 bases and J by 2 bases, and 9 bases separated the two germline ends. The CDR3 is made up of 14 amino acids. CDR3: CASSPGILNTEAFF. The CDR3 region has the DNA TGTGCCAGCTCACCAGGGATCCTTAACACTGAAGCTTTCTTT.

The DNA for the CDR3 is TGTGCCAGCAGCGATGAAGGGACGGCAAGCTCCTACGAGCAGTACTTC. It yields the protein CASSDEGTASSYEQYF. The chain links TRBV7-6 to TRBJ2-7; D is perhaps TRBD1 or TRBD2 (5 bases each). Germline values: CDR1 SGHVS, CDR2 FNYEAQ. The V gene lost 5 bases and the J gene lost 0 bases, with 17 bases spanning the gap. This CDR3 has 16 residues. The entire variable domain, with the rest obtained from reference TRBV7-6 and TRBJ2-7, is as follows: GAGVSQSPRYKVTKRGQDVALRCDPISGHVSLYWYRQALGQGPEFLTYFNYEAQQDKSGLPNDRFSAERPEGSISTLTIQRTEQRDSAMYRCASSDEGTASSYEQYFGPGTRLTVT.

The chain uses TRBV5-4 and TRBJ1-5, with D maybe TRBD1 (5 bases). CDR1 is SGHNT, CDR2 YYREEE, per germline (reference sequence). V shed 4 bases and J shed 4 bases, with 12 bases lying between them. The CDR3 is made up of 14 amino acids. CDR3 nucleotides: TGTGCCAGCAGCCGGGCGGGGGAAAATCAGCCCCAGCATTTT. It specifies CASSRAGENQPQHF.

This clone appeared a few times. The chain joins TRBV28 to TRBJ2-2; 10 bases agree with TRBD1. The trim removed 6 bases at V and 6 bases at J, leaving 4 bases unmatched. The CDR3 runs to 14 residues. Germline assignment: CDR1 MDHEN and CDR2 SYDVKM. The CDR3 DNA sequence: TGTGCCAGCAGAAGACAGGGGGCGGCCGGGGAGCTGTTTTTT. Its protein is CASRRQGAAGELFF. Drawing the rest from reference TRBV28 and TRBJ2-2, the complete variable domain is DVKVTQSSRYLVKRTGEKVFLECVQDMDHENMFWYRQDPGLGLRLIYFSYDVKMKEKGDIPEGYSVSREKKERFSLILESASTNQTSMYLCASRRQGAAGELFFGEGSRLTVL.

The chain employs TRBV4-1 and TRBJ2-2; 14 bases agree with TRBD2. The V segment lost 3 bases and the J segment 2 bases; nucleotides outside the gene matches: 8. Germline CDR1 is MGHRA and CDR2 is YSYEKL. The CDR3 consists of 19 residues. The CDR3 DNA reads TGCGCCAGCAGCCATACGGGACTAGCGGGAGCTCTTAACACCGGGGAGCTGTTTTTT. Encoded protein: CASSHTGLAGALNTGELFF.

This clone was seen once. J is TRBJ1-1 and V is TRBV25-1; the match to TRBD1 covers 7 bases. There are 13 residues in the CDR3. Germline CDR1 MGHDK, CDR2 SYGVNS. With V trimmed by 7 bases and J by 4 bases, 6 bases remained unmatched. CDR3 in amino acids: CASIGQATTEAFF. The CDR3 DNA sequence: TGTGCCAGCATCGGACAGGCGACCACTGAAGCTTTCTTT.

The rearrangement joins TRBV11-2 to TRBJ2-7; D might be TRBD1 (6 bases). The length of the CDR3 is 15 residues. Trimming took off 0 bases at V and 7 bases at J, with 16 bases between the two ends. Germline CDR1 reads SGHAT; CDR2 reads FQNNGV. The CDR3 coding sequence is TGTGCCAGCAGCTTAGAACAGGGTCGGGTTAAGGAGCAGTACTTC. As protein: CASSLEQGRVKEQYF. The variable domain in full, completed from reference TRBV11-2 and TRBJ2-7, reads EAGVAQSPRYKIIEKRQSVAFWCNPISGHATLYWYQQILGQGPKLLIQFQNNGVVDDSQLPKDRFSAERLKGVDSTLKIQPAKLEDSAVYLCASSLEQGRVKEQYFGPGTRLTVT.

V gene TRBV29-1 combines with J gene TRBJ2-7, with D possibly being TRBD1 (6 bases). Germline V gives CDR1 SQVTM, CDR2 ANQGSEA. CDR3 length equals 13 residues. Trimming stripped 6 bases from V and 3 bases from J, with 15 bases between. The CDR3 DNA follows: TGCAGCGTCCTGGACAGCTTGGGCTACGAGCAGTACTTC. The encoded protein is CSVLDSLGYEQYF.

This chain connects TRBV5-6 to TRBJ2-1; 8 bases match TRBD1. The CDR3 runs 15 residues. The junction had 5 bases not matched to a gene; V was cut back by 0 bases and J by 6 bases. Germline assignment: CDR1 SGHDT and CDR2 YYEEEE. CDR3 DNA sequence: TGTGCCAGCAGCTTGGCAGGGGGCGATATCAATGAGCAGTTCTTC. Translation gives CASSLAGGDINEQFF.

Only a few counts were recorded for this clone. The J gene is TRBJ2-5, the V gene TRBV21-1; the DNA was not used to check the table's D call, TRBD2. TRBV21-1 is designated a pseudogene. The CDR3 runs 17 residues. CDR3 protein: CASSKGCGGSSQETQYF. CDR3 nucleotides: TGTGCCAGCAGCAAAGGATGCGGAGGGTCCTCCCAAGAGACCCAGTACTTC.

This chain connects TRBV5-1 to TRBJ2-2; D is tentatively TRBD1 or TRBD2 (5 bases each). Deletions cut 0 bases from V and 4 bases from J, with 10 bases between. This CDR3 has 15 residues. Germline CDR1 reads SGHRS; CDR2 reads YFSETQ. Here the CDR3 DNA reads TGCGCCAGCAGCTTGGGTTCAGGGACCACCGGGGAGCTGTTTTTT. Translation: CASSLGSGTTGELFF.

The chain recombines TRBV9 with TRBJ2-5; D remains unclear. The V end lost 2 bases, the J end lost 7 bases, and 15 bases lay between the germline ends. Germline loops: CDR1 SGDLS, CDR2 YYNGEE. This CDR3 region has 14 residues. CDR3 loop: CASSVSTSPGTQYF. The CDR3 bases are TGTGCCAGCAGCGTGTCCACTTCTCCAGGGACCCAGTACTTC.

A few counts support this clone. The chain uses TRBV2 and TRBJ2-2; 7 bases fit TRBD1. This CDR3 contains 16 residues. Germline trimming cut 4 bases from V and 5 bases from J; bases unmatched to any gene: 10. Germline lookup yields CDR1 SNHLY and CDR2 FYNNEI. CDR3: CASSGQTGFVTGELFF. DNA for the CDR3: TGTGCCAGCAGTGGCCAGACAGGGTTTGTAACCGGGGAGCTGTTTTTT.

Only one count was recorded for this clone. This chain uses TRBV19 with TRBJ2-5; 11 nucleotides align to TRBD2. This CDR3 region has 15 residues. The V and J ends lost 3 bases and 4 bases, in that order; junction bases with no gene match: 4. The germline gives CDR1 LNHDA, CDR2 SQIVND (reference sequence). The CDR3, as DNA: TGTGCCAGTAGTATTGAGGGGACTAGCGGAGAGACCCAGTACTTC. Residues: CASSIEGTSGETQYF.

The V gene is TRBV19, the J gene TRBJ1-2; TRBD1 might be the D (5 bases). This CDR3 is 14 amino acids long. Germline CDR1 and CDR2: LNHDA and SQIVND (reference sequence). Trimming took off 3 bases at V and 2 bases at J, with 10 bases between the two ends. The CDR3 DNA reads as TGTGCCAGTAGTATTGACGGGGACAACTATGGCTACACCTTC. Its translation is CASSIDGDNYGYTF.

The chain has TRBV7-6 and TRBJ2-5, with D hard to call. Per germline, CDR1 SGHVS and CDR2 FNYEAQ. The CDR3 is 12 residues long. Trimming shortened V by 1 base and J by 8 bases, and 8 bases separated the two germline ends. CDR3 amino acids: CASSLDKNTQYF. In DNA form, the CDR3 reads TGTGCCAGCAGCTTAGACAAAAATACCCAGTACTTC.

This chain connects TRBV10-1 to TRBJ1-1; D uncertain. Per the germline V gene, CDR1 is WNHNN and CDR2 is SYGVQD (reference sequence). The V gene lost 5 bases and the J gene lost 1 base, with 8 bases spanning the gap. The CDR3 extends over 13 amino acids. CDR3 residues: CASSPYQNTEAFF. In DNA, the CDR3 is TGCGCCAGCAGTCCTTATCAGAACACTGAAGCTTTCTTT.

The rearrangement joins TRBV5-1 to TRBJ2-1, with D possibly TRBD2 on 7 matching bases. Germline values: CDR1 SGHRS, CDR2 YFSETQ. CDR3 length: 17 amino acids. The V gene lost 4 bases and the J gene lost 0 bases, with 17 bases spanning the gap. The CDR3 nucleotides read TGCGCCAGCAGCGGGGGGGCGAACACCGACTCCTACAATGAGCAGTTCTTC. Translation gives CASSGGANTDSYNEQFF. The full variable domain, with the rest looked up from reference TRBV5-1 and TRBJ2-1, is KAGVTQTPRYLIKTRGQQVTLSCSPISGHRSVSWYQQTPGQGLQFLFEYFSETQRNKGNFPGRFSGRQFSNSRSEMNVSTLELGDSALYLCASSGGANTDSYNEQFFGPGTRLTVL.

The chain couples TRBV10-3 to TRBJ2-7, with TRBD2 matching over 10 bases. This CDR3 has 17 amino acids. After removal of 0 bases from V and 6 bases from J, the junction contained 11 bases not matched to a gene. The germline gives CDR1 ENHRY, CDR2 SYGVKD. The CDR3 DNA sequence: TGTGCCATCAGTGAGTCAGAGAGCGGGAGGGCCCGTTCCGAGCAGTACTTC. Its protein product is CAISESESGRARSEQYF.